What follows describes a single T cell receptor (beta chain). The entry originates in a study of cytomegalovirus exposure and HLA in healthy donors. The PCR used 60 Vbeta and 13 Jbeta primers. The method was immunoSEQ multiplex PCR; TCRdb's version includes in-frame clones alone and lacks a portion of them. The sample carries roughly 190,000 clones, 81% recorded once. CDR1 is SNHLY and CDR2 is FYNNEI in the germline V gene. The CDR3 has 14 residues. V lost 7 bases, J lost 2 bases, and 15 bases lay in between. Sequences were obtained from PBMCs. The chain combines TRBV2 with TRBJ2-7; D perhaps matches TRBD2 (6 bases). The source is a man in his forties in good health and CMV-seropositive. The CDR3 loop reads CASTNRPGAYEQYF. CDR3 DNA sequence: TGTGCCAGCACTAATCGACCGGGGGCCTACGAGCAGTACTTC.